Included here is one T cell receptor beta chain sequence, with context. The antigen it recognizes is unknown. Qualities for individual bases were not recorded, and no much larger clone is one base off. The data stem from a study of blood T cells in healthy people across ages (dated by TCRdb to 2013 to 2016). About the full investigation: Template switching captured roughly one uniquely barcoded TCR beta cDNA molecule per two T cells in model experiments. The study measured age-related changes in TCR beta repertoire diversity using deep sequencing normalized with unique cDNA molecular identifiers. Two additional independent replicas of 1 million unique cDNA reads from the same blood draw were analyzed for two donors (one aged 18 to 30 and one aged 80 or older). The donors were divided into four age groups: young (average around 17 years), middle-aged (under 40), aged (around 59) and long-lived (about 90). Points the paper makes about the study in general: As age increased, observed TCR beta diversity per million T cells dropped in a roughly linear way, and a significant reduction was already evident by age roughly 40. A strong correlation was found between observed TCR beta diversity and the percentage of naive T cells measured by flow cytometry. Because profiling used bulk unsorted PBMCs, naive and antigen-experienced compartments could not be compared conclusively. The long-lived group showed more naive CD4+ T cells, fewer expanded clones and increased TCR diversity than the aged group, suggesting age selection. Because the CMV infection status of the donors was unknown, age-related changes in expanded clonotypes may potentially have been confounded. Total diversity estimates from one million sequenced T cells were considered lower bounds and underestimates.

Measured from the cysteine to the phenylalanine, the CDR3 is 16 residues long. Only the CDR3 part of the read is kept: 48 bases, read in frame from the first base. The germline V gene provides CDR1 LGHNA and CDR2 YNFKEQ. Systemically healthy Caucasian individuals from Russia, some 36 in total and aged roughly 6 to 95 years, were included as donors. Each donor gave 8 to 10 milliliters of peripheral blood, collected into EDTA-treated Vacutainer tubes. Ficoll-Paque density-gradient centrifugation was used to isolate PBMCs, with at least 7 million per sample. Trizol reagent was used to extract total RNA from the PBMCs, yielding at least 5.5 micrograms per sample. For every donor, an aliquot of PBMCs went through flow cytometry to measure the percentages of naive CD45RAhigh/CD27high T cells. The library was produced with 5' RACE. The sample was run on an Illumina HiSeq 2500. A second PCR of about 6 to 12 cycles was run with a J-beta primer mix and a sample-barcoded 5' primer. A template-switch 5' adaptor carrying 12 random nucleotides introduced a unique molecular identifier onto each TCR beta cDNA molecule. Each sample yielded at least 2.5 million CDR3-containing paired-end reads. First-strand cDNA synthesis was performed from all RNA using the Mint cDNA synthesis kit, with priming by a TRBC-specific oligonucleotide. All cDNA was treated with uracil-DNA glycosylase and then went through a first 18-cycle PCR with the universal primers M1SS and BC2_uni_R. The published analysis was carried out like this. For normalization, 1 million high-quality reads were randomly selected from each sample, with every read carrying a distinct molecular identifier. Instead of being binned into consensus sequences, reads that shared molecular identifiers were thrown out. CDR3 identification, clonotype clustering and error correction used MiTCR with a Q25 quality threshold and the strictest error-elimination algorithm. A nonparametric unseen species model with Euler transformation was used to estimate a lower bound on total TCR beta diversity. Clones were called with MiXCR by TCRdb after fastp trimmed the public reads at Q25, and only in-frame beta chains were retained. CDR3 protein sequences are deduplicated, and each keeps its most common genes and DNA. In this record, the V and J calls reflect TCRdb's handling and not the investigators' own analysis. The sample table records roughly 1,100,000 distinct CDR3 sequences; roughly a quarter of these occur just once. The leading ten clones occupy approximately 0.71% of the sample.

The sample was also linked to a second study, of T cells of mothers and their children. From the second report: Donors were nine systemically healthy Caucasian individuals: three mothers and their six children. cDNA synthesis consumed the entire amount of extracted RNA, loaded at 1.5 ug RNA in each 15 ul reaction. In the second PCR, sample barcodes and 2-4 random nucleotides were introduced via the M1S primer. More than 8.5 million TCR beta CDR3 reads were obtained from each mother, and roughly 3 million reads were obtained from each child. Thymic selection shapes the output of TCR recombination in a similar way in related and unrelated pairs, and inherited differences have a minor effect. Normalized repertoire overlap was always found to be slightly, but never significantly, higher in related mother-child pairs than in unrelated mother-child pairs. With a sensitivity of about 100 clones per million clonotypes, no persistent microchimeric T cell clones were detected. The study used deep NGS to compare TCR beta repertoires of mothers and children, seeking features distinguishing related mother-child pairs from unrelated individuals. The mean age was 40 +/- 4 years for the mothers and approximately 11 +/- 4 years for the children. Libraries were sequenced on Illumina HiSeq 2000 with 100+100 nt paired-end reads after adapter ligation with NEBNext reagents. To prevent cross-contamination, the mother and child libraries were prepared one month apart and sequenced in separate runs. Between roughly 500,000 and 2,000,000 distinct TCR beta clonotypes were identified per donor. Naive TCR beta clonotypes were estimated from low-frequency clonotypes matched to each donor's FACS-determined naive share, without sorting.

This clonotype originated in a girl aged 2 to 9 in good health. The sample taken for sequencing was blood. The V and J genes are TRBV4-2 and TRBJ2-1; TRBD2 aligns with 9 central bases. TRBJ2-5 explains the end of the DNA better; the J call may be wrong. The CDR3 protein sequence reads: CASSQEREGKQETQYF. The DNA sequence follows: TGTGCCAGCAGCCAAGAGCGGGAGGGAAAACAAGAGACCCAGTACTTC.